Listed below are T cell receptor beta chains from one sample, sequenced in a study of blood T cells in healthy people across ages. TCRdb reprocessed the 5' RACE reads via MiXCR and lists one record per CDR3 protein. The data hold about 680,000 distinct CDR3 sequences, with around 45% observed a single time. Sequenced input: blood. The source is a woman aged 55-70 years in good health. The CDR3 runs from the conserved cysteine through the conserved F or W. Each record gives: V gene, CDR3 protein.

TRBV27,CASSFGQGGLGYTF
TRBV4-3,CASSQGSSSYNEQFF
TRBV6-6,CASSYRGANEQYF
TRBV7-3,CASSSSSGYEQYF
TRBV7-2,CASSPRVGGEKIYEQYF
TRBV7-6,CASREKTSGIPDTQYF
TRBV19,CASSIDRASGSVFF
TRBV25-1,CAKTVFQETQYF
TRBV20-1,CSARDPLRSEQYF
TRBV20-1,CSVRRGAGQPQHF
TRBV29-1,CSAKGGGNEKLFF
TRBV28,CASSFQGWNYGYTF
TRBV24-1,CATSGTGGTAQYF
TRBV11-1,CASSLRAFIAGANYEQYF
TRBV20-1,CSASLAGGLYEQYF
TRBV24-1,CATSDAGGSFYNERFF
TRBV7-9,CASSRRQMRTVPYF
TRBV20-1,CSARDSGSGQTQYF
TRBV20-1,CSAITQSGRARRNEQFF